Sequencing of this TCR beta chain was carried out in a study of Graves' ophthalmopathy and Graves' hyperthyroidism (dated by TCRdb to the late 2010s). Notes on the research overall: Hyperthyroidism was considered stable if no progression to ophthalmopathy occurred within 18 months of follow-up. An independent validation cohort comprised fewer than 20 hyperthyroidism patients and some 16 patients who later progressed from hyperthyroidism to ophthalmopathy. To tell Graves' ophthalmopathy apart from Graves' hyperthyroidism, and to predict which patients would progress to ophthalmopathy, the study relied on TCR beta repertoire signatures. After sampling, hyperthyroidism patients received methimazole starting at 30 mg daily, and ophthalmopathy patients received high-dose intravenous methylprednisolone. A discovery set of 100 patients (about 45 ophthalmopathy, 55 to 65 stable hyperthyroidism) was enrolled to explore V-J signatures distinguishing ophthalmopathy from hyperthyroidism. In total, 135 blood samples were TCR-sequenced: 43 ophthalmopathy, some 75 hyperthyroidism and some 17 hyperthyroidism-to-ophthalmopathy patients. In roughly six hyperthyroidism patients, T-cell repertoires of thyroid tissue and blood were compared. The study at large found these results: Sample size was not predetermined statistically, and investigators were not blinded to group allocation. In validation, the model predicted ophthalmopathy progression with about 71% sensitivity and 72.22% specificity; roughly 12 predicted patients were CT-confirmed with GO in a median of around 6 months. The 13-signature model separated ophthalmopathy from stable hyperthyroidism with 85% to 90% sensitivity and less than 83% specificity in cross-validation, and 80%/75% in the test set. Most expanded thyroid clonotypes with frequency above 0.001 were also detected in blood, suggesting blood repertoires may reflect the thyroid immune response.

This clonotype was counted only a few times. There is no known antigen for this receptor. Base quality data are lacking; no much larger clone is found one base away. TCR beta CDR3 regions were amplified from RNA transcripts for repertoire sequencing. The first round of RT-PCR was done with HTBI primers and the Qiagen OneStep RT-PCR kit, and was followed by a second round of multiplex PCR, then size selection and purification. Libraries were sequenced paired-end with 100 bp reads on an Illumina HiSeq2000. In the authors' own workflow: Reads were processed with SOAPnuke, discarding reads with adapters, uncalled bases, mean Phred below 15, or no exact constant-primer or identifier match. High-quality paired reads were merged with COPE v1.2.5. Each unique nucleotide sequence was defined as a clonotype, and clonotypes were aligned to IMGT TRB V, D and J references with MiTCR v1.1. Analysis was restricted to V-J combinations with a frequency above 0.0001, which covered about 99% of repertoires. A TCR clonal expansion and chaos score per V-J combination was defined as the ratio of F50 clonal expansion to chaos observed in the TCRdist matrix. Features were reduced by Welch's t-statistics and random forest to 10 to 15 V-J combinations, which fed a naive Bayes classifier. The similarity between thyroid and blood repertoires was quantified using the Morisita-Horn index. TCRdb reworked the public reads: Q25 trimming with fastp, MiXCR clone assembly, productive beta chains retained. Merged by CDR3 protein, the rows form single entries marked with the most common genes and DNA. TCRdb's processing, not the authors', yielded these V and J calls. The sample table lists around 1.1 million distinct CDR3 sequences, 36% of them with a count of one. Roughly 10% of the sample is taken by the ten largest.

Hyperthyroidism patients were newly diagnosed, were aged 18 to 65 years, and had a disease duration under 2 months. Anyone with other autoimmune diseases, uncontrolled infections, pregnancy or lactation was excluded from the study. Diagnosis was based on clinical symptoms, serum thyroxine, TRAb, thyroid ultrasound and orbital computed tomography. Total RNA was extracted using Trizol reagent, and RNA quality was checked on an Agilent 2100 Bioanalyzer. CDR1 LGHNA and CDR2 YSLEER are derived from the germline V gene. The CDR3 measures 14 amino acids from cysteine to phenylalanine. The read is trimmed to its CDR3 DNA, 42 bases read in frame from base 1. Germline trimming: 4 bases from V, 4 bases from J; junction bases outside gene matches: 4.

The V and J genes are TRBV4-3 and TRBJ1-5, with 7 central nucleotides matching TRBD1. Sequencing was carried out using peripheral blood or thyroid tissue (not recorded which). This sequence was found in an adult man with Graves' hyperthyroidism. The sequence in DNA is TGCGCCAGCAGCCTCGACAGGGCTAATCAGCCCCAGCATTTT. Its coded protein is CASSLDRANQPQHF.